The clone carrying this TCR beta chain turned up a few times. V dropped 6 bases and J dropped 3 bases, with 12 bases sitting between them. The CDR3 is 14 residues long. The V gene's germline CDR1 is MNHEY and CDR2 SVGAGI. This specimen belongs to a study of T cells in localized non-small cell lung cancer. The method was immunoSEQ multiplex PCR; TCRdb's version includes in-frame clones alone and lacks a portion of them. The sample shows about 72,000 clones, 80% to 90% of them seen only once. The chain joins TRBV6-5 to TRBJ2-1, with D possibly called TRBD1 or TRBD2 (5 bases each). The sample here was peripheral blood, taken before any cancer treatment. This TCR was recovered from a female donor at least 60 years old with stage I lung adenocarcinoma. This chain's CDR3 is CASRRRDGYNEQFF. The CDR3, as DNA: TGTGCCAGCAGACGCAGGGACGGCTACAATGAGCAGTTCTTC.